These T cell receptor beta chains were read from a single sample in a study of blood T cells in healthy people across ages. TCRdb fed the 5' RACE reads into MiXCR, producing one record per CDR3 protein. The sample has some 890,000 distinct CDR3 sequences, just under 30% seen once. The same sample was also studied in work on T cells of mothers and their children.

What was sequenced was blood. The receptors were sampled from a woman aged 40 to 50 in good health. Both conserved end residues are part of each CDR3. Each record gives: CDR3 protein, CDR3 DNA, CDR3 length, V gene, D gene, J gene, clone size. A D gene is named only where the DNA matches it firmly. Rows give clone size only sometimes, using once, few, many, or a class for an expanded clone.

CSVEVQYQETQYF | TGCAGCGTTGAAGTGCAGTACCAAGAGACCCAGTACTTC | 13 | TRBV29-1 | - | TRBJ2-5 | -
CAVSHTYNEQFF | TGTGCCGTCAGTCACACATACAATGAGCAGTTCTTC | 12 | TRBV10-3 | - | TRBJ2-1 | -
CASSRQGAYGYTF | TGTGCCAGCAGTAGACAGGGGGCCTATGGCTACACCTTC | 13 | TRBV12-3/TRBV12-4 | TRBD1 | TRBJ1-2 | many
CASSYSLAGGNEQFF | TGTGCCAGCAGTTATTCCTTAGCGGGGGGCAATGAGCAGTTCTTC | 15 | TRBV6-5 | TRBD2 | TRBJ2-1 | -
CASSAAGTDYEQYF | TGTGCCAGCAGCGCCGCCGGGACAGACTACGAGCAGTACTTC | 14 | TRBV7-2 | TRBD1 | TRBJ2-7 | -
CASLRGAGANVLTF | TGTGCCAGCCTGCGAGGTGCTGGGGCCAACGTCCTGACTTTC | 14 | TRBV28 | - | TRBJ2-6 | many
CASSQLKRGGGNEQFF | TGTGCCAGCAGCCAATTGAAGCGGGGGGGCGGCAATGAGCAGTTCTTC | 16 | TRBV4-2 | TRBD2 | TRBJ2-1 | few
CASSPSGGSGTINQPQHF | TGTGCCAGCAGTCCTTCCGGGGGGTCCGGTACAATCAATCAGCCCCAGCATTTT | 18 | TRBV27 | - | TRBJ1-5 | many
CSAQQGARETQYF | TGCAGTGCGCAACAGGGGGCGAGGGAGACCCAGTACTTC | 13 | TRBV20-1 | TRBD1 | TRBJ2-5 | few
CASSPESSGANVLTF | TGCGCCAGCAGTCCAGAGAGCTCTGGGGCCAACGTCCTGACTTTC | 15 | TRBV5-1 | - | TRBJ2-6 | -
CPQGRTLGDYEQYF | TGTCCACAGGGGCGGACATTAGGGGACTACGAGCAGTACTTC | 14 | TRBV14 | TRBD1 | TRBJ2-7 | few
CASSHTAQGEFF | TGTGCCAGCAGCCATACGGCTCAGGGTGAGTTCTTC | 12 | TRBV28 | - | TRBJ2-1 | once
CASSQGARANYGYTF | TGCGCCAGCAGCCAAGGAGCGAGGGCTAACTATGGCTACACCTTC | 15 | TRBV7-2 | - | TRBJ1-2 | -
CAGSYYGLAGSTDTQYF | TGTGCCGGCAGTTATTACGGACTAGCGGGGTCCACAGATACGCAGTATTTT | 17 | TRBV6-5 | TRBD2 | TRBJ2-3 | -
CASNAEGLSYEQYF | TGTGCCAGCAACGCCGAGGGTCTCTCCTACGAGCAGTACTTC | 14 | TRBV5-6 | - | TRBJ2-7 | few
CASTGVLLAFTYEQYF | TGTGCCAGCACTGGGGTTCTATTAGCATTCACATACGAGCAGTACTTC | 16 | TRBV2 | - | TRBJ2-7 | -
CTSSSLAGGNRETQYF | TGTACCAGCAGCTCACTAGCGGGGGGAAACAGGGAGACCCAGTACTTC | 16 | TRBV11-2 | TRBD2 | TRBJ2-5 | -
CSARENDYGYTF | TGCAGTGCTAGAGAGAATGACTATGGCTACACCTTC | 12 | TRBV20-1 | - | TRBJ1-2 | -
CASSRGGQTTHYEQYF | TGTGCCAGCTCACGTGGCGGACAGACTACACACTACGAGCAGTACTTC | 16 | TRBV18 | - | TRBJ2-7 | -
CASSLETDAIGHTF | TGTGCCAGCAGCTTAGAGACGGACGCCATAGGCCACACCTTC | 14 | TRBV7-9 | - | TRBJ1-2 | -
CASSEFPLDTQYF | TGTGCCAGCAGTGAATTTCCGCTAGATACGCAGTATTTT | 13 | TRBV25-1 | - | TRBJ2-3 | few
CASSSTVDSYNGQFF | TGTGCCAGCAGCTCAACAGTTGACTCCTACAATGGGCAGTTCTTC | 15 | TRBV5-4 | - | TRBJ2-1 | -
CSATTLLPGQLYSNQPQHF | TGCAGTGCTACCACCTTACTTCCGGGACAGCTTTATAGCAATCAGCCCCAGCATTTT | 19 | TRBV20-1 | TRBD1 | TRBJ1-5 | -
CACSLDIGYEQYF | TGTGCCTGCAGCCTAGATATCGGGTACGAGCAGTACTTC | 13 | TRBV7-3 | - | TRBJ2-7 | -
CASSLRAGGPLTDTQYF | TGTGCCAGCAGCCTCCGAGCGGGGGGGCCATTAACAGATACGCAGTATTTT | 17 | TRBV14 | TRBD2 | TRBJ2-3 | -
CSVVLGQGPSYEQYF | TGCAGCGTTGTCTTGGGGCAGGGGCCCTCCTACGAGCAGTACTTC | 15 | TRBV29-1 | - | TRBJ2-7 | few
CASSGGTSGLSIQYF | TGTGCCAGCAGCGGTGGGACTAGCGGGTTGAGCATTCAGTACTTC | 15 | TRBV7-2 | TRBD2 | TRBJ2-4 | many
CASSSGWNEKLFF | TGTGCCAGCAGTTCCGGGTGGAATGAAAAACTGTTTTTT | 13 | TRBV28 | - | TRBJ1-4 | few
CASSYSDRGIGYTF | TGTGCCAGCAGTTACTCGGACAGGGGGATCGGCTACACCTTC | 14 | TRBV6-6 | TRBD1 | TRBJ1-2 | few
CASRIEGGIYEQYF | TGTGCCAGCAGGATTGAGGGTGGGATTTACGAGCAGTACTTC | 14 | TRBV28 | - | TRBJ2-7 | many
CAWSVGGSHTGELFF | TGTGCCTGGAGCGTGGGAGGGAGTCACACCGGGGAGCTGTTTTTT | 15 | TRBV30 | TRBD2 | TRBJ2-2 | -
CASSLNSRPVVETQYF | TGCGCCAGCAGCTTGAATTCCAGGCCGGTTGTGGAGACCCAGTACTTC | 16 | TRBV5-1 | - | TRBJ2-5 | -
CASNLDGGAGYEQYF | TGTGCCAGCAACTTAGACGGGGGCGCAGGGTACGAGCAGTACTTC | 15 | TRBV11-2 | - | TRBJ2-7 | once
CASSQDTKIPGGAFF | TGCGCCAGCAGCCAAGATACGAAAATCCCCGGTGGGGCTTTCTTT | 15 | TRBV4-1 | - | TRBJ1-1 | few
CSARDPEIGDYEQYF | TGCAGTGCTAGAGATCCCGAGATAGGGGACTACGAGCAGTACTTC | 15 | TRBV20-1 | - | TRBJ2-7 | -
CASRQGTSAGNTIYF | TGTGCCAGCAGACAGGGAACCTCAGCCGGAAACACCATATATTTT | 15 | TRBV28 | - | TRBJ1-3 | -
CASSFYYRGTAGYTF | TGTGCCAGCAGCTTTTACTACAGGGGAACGGCTGGCTACACCTTC | 15 | TRBV5-5 | TRBD1 | TRBJ1-2 | -
CSVERGQLFTYEQYF | TGCAGCGTTGAACGGGGACAGCTTTTCACCTACGAGCAGTACTTC | 15 | TRBV29-1 | TRBD1 | TRBJ2-7 | many
CASSTTRTDTQYF | TGTGCCAGCAGTACTACTAGGACCGATACGCAGTATTTT | 13 | TRBV12-3/TRBV12-4 | - | TRBJ2-3 | -
CSAAEGAIWAGYTF | TGCAGTGCGGCCGAGGGGGCCATTTGGGCAGGCTACACCTTC | 14 | TRBV20-1 | TRBD1 | TRBJ1-2 | many
CSARSTGDQPQHF | TGCAGTGCTAGGTCGACAGGGGATCAGCCCCAGCATTTT | 13 | TRBV20-1 | TRBD1 | TRBJ1-5 | few
CASSLPGQGSDTQYF | TGTGCCAGCAGCTTGCCGGGGCAGGGGTCAGATACGCAGTATTTT | 15 | TRBV28 | - | TRBJ2-3 | -
CASIHSGGSYNEQFF | TGTGCCAGCATCCATAGCGGGGGCTCCTACAATGAGCAGTTCTTC | 15 | TRBV7-8 | TRBD2 | TRBJ2-1 | few
CASSLGGAGYGYTF | TGTGCCAGCAGCTTAGGGGGCGCGGGGTATGGCTACACCTTC | 14 | TRBV7-6 | - | TRBJ1-2 | many
CSVERGRNTGELFF | TGCAGCGTTGAGCGAGGCAGAAACACCGGGGAGCTGTTTTTT | 14 | TRBV29-1 | - | TRBJ2-2 | few